This passage covers 15 T cell receptor beta chains from one sample sequenced in a study of technical replicates of blood from a few donors. TCRdb keeps only in-frame clones here, not all; method: immunoSEQ multiplex PCR. In the table there are about 98,000 clones, roughly 95% of which are singletons. Sequenced input: T cells isolated from PBMCs. The receptor set was obtained from a human donor in good health.

This chain uses TRBV6-5 with TRBJ2-7; 7 nucleotides agree with TRBD1. CDR3 length equals 14 residues. Per germline, CDR1 MNHEY and CDR2 SVGAGI. Germline trimming cut 2 bases from V and 2 bases from J; bases unmatched to any gene: 3. CDR3 region: CASSYGQGAYEQYF. The CDR3, as DNA: TGTGCCAGCAGTTACGGCCAGGGGGCCTACGAGCAGTACTTC.

This clone turned up a few times. The V gene is TRBV7-9, the J gene TRBJ2-3, with no clear D. The germline V gene encodes CDR1 SEHNR and CDR2 FQNEAQ (reference sequence). This CDR3 is 13 amino acids long. V was trimmed by 5 bases and J by 1 base, leaving 7 bases between them. CDR3 region: CASSQSGTDTQYF. The CDR3 coding sequence is TGTGCCAGCAGCCAGAGCGGCACAGATACGCAGTATTTT.

This clone has only one observation. The gene calls are TRBV19 and TRBJ2-7; TRBD1 agrees at 7 bases. This CDR3 is built from 14 residues. V dropped 5 bases and J dropped 2; count of bases not matched to a gene: 6. The germline gives CDR1 LNHDA, CDR2 SQIVND (reference sequence). The DNA of the CDR3 is TGTGCCAGTAGTGGTGGCGACAGGGCCTACGAGCAGTACTTC. Protein sequence: CASSGGDRAYEQYF.

The chain couples TRBV28 to TRBJ1-1; D is possibly TRBD1 (5 bases). Between the trimmed V and J ends, which lost 7 bases and 4 bases, there was a span of 16 bases. Germline V lookup: CDR1 MDHEN, CDR2 SYDVKM. This CDR3 contains 14 residues. The CDR3 sequence is CASNTAGGVTEAFF. The CDR3 DNA reads as TGTGCCAGCAACACTGCCGGGGGAGTCACTGAAGCTTTCTTT.

The chain joins TRBV6-1 to TRBJ1-6; D gene unclear. The V end was cut by 6 bases, the J end by 6 bases, with 9 bases between. The CDR3 totals 13 residues. Germline V CDR1 and CDR2: MNHNS, SASEGT. The CDR3 region is CASSTGSNSPLHF. In DNA form, the CDR3 reads TGTGCCAGCAGCACCGGGAGTAATTCACCCCTCCACTTT.

The chain joins TRBV6-5 to TRBJ2-2; 7 nucleotides line up with TRBD2. Trimming took 6 bases from V and 7 from J; bases not matched to a gene: 11. This CDR3 is 15 amino acids long. In germline, CDR1 is MNHEY, CDR2 SVGAGI. CDR3 sequence: CASRYSGEGGGELFF. In DNA, the CDR3 is TGTGCCAGCAGGTACAGCGGGGAGGGCGGCGGGGAGCTGTTTTTT.

This CDR3 reads CASSRTGTAYEQYF. For the CDR3, the DNA is TGTGCCAGCAGCCGGACAGGGACCGCCTACGAGCAGTACTTC. V is TRBV5-8 and J is TRBJ2-7, with 8 bases fitting TRBD1. The CDR3 covers 14 residues. Germline-derived CDR1 and CDR2 are SGHTS and YDEGEE. The junction had 5 bases not matched to a gene; V was cut back by 4 bases and J by 2 bases.

The genes are TRBV7-3 and TRBJ1-5; D is unclear. Germline-derived CDR1 and CDR2 are SGHTA and FQGTGA. The CDR3 covers 16 residues. The V and J ends lost 2 bases and 4 bases respectively, with 15 bases between them. The CDR3 region has the DNA TGTGCCAGCAGCTTAGGGGAGTGGGAAGCTAATCAGCCCCAGCATTTT. It specifies CASSLGEWEANQPQHF.

The chain employs TRBV29-1 and TRBJ2-3; D is possibly TRBD2 (5 bases). Trimming pared 3 bases from V and 6 bases from J, leaving 13 bases between. Looked up from germline, CDR1 is SQVTM and CDR2 is ANQGSEA. The CDR3 consists of 13 residues. CDR3 loop: CSVEGARRDTQYF. The CDR3 coding sequence is TGCAGCGTTGAGGGAGCCCGGCGGGATACGCAGTATTTT.

The rearrangement joins TRBV7-3 to TRBJ2-1, with a possible D match to TRBD1 (5 bases). The germline V gene has CDR1 SGHTA and CDR2 FQGTGA. The CDR3 runs 14 residues. Trimming left V 2 bases short and J 8 bases short, with 13 bases between. Here the CDR3 DNA reads TGTGCCAGCAGCTTATTGGTAGGGGCAGATGAGCAGTTCTTC. It is translated as CASSLLVGADEQFF.

J is TRBJ1-5 and V is TRBV2; D call uncertain. V dropped 6 bases and J dropped 0 bases, with 18 bases sitting between them. The CDR3 spans 17 residues. Germline CDR1 reads SNHLY; CDR2 reads FYNNEI. DNA for the CDR3: TGTGCCAGCAGCATACCTGGGCAGAGATATAGCAATCAGCCCCAGCATTTT. Residues: CASSIPGQRYSNQPQHF.

This chain uses TRBV6-1 with TRBJ2-7, with 7 bases fitting TRBD1. V trimming: 1 base; J trimming: 2 bases; junction bases outside the gene matches: 8. The CDR3 totals 16 residues. Germline V CDR1 and CDR2: MNHNS, SASEGT. The CDR3 DNA is TGTGCCAGCAGTGAAGGGTTAGGGCAGGGGGCCTACGAGCAGTACTTC. This codes for CASSEGLGQGAYEQYF.

This clone has only one observation. The gene calls are TRBV19 and TRBJ1-2; TRBD1 is a possible D gene (6 bases). Germline V CDR1 and CDR2: LNHDA, SQIVND (reference sequence). V shed 9 bases and J shed 2 bases, with 22 bases lying between them. This CDR3 is 16 amino acids long. CDR3 in amino acids: CASSPLGQTKNYGYTF. The CDR3 region has the DNA TGTGCCAGCAGTCCTCTCGGACAGACCAAAAACTATGGCTACACCTTC.

The DNA for the CDR3 is TGTGCCAGCAGCCCACAGGGTGAGGAGCAGTACTTC. It encodes CASSPQGEEQYF. V and J are TRBV7-9 and TRBJ2-7; perhaps TRBD1 as D (6 bases). V was pared by 5 bases and J by 7 bases, with 12 bases between. The CDR3 sequence is 12 residues long. CDR1 and CDR2 from the germline V gene are SEHNR and FQNEAQ (reference sequence).

V and J are TRBV6-1 and TRBJ2-2; tentative D call: TRBD1 (6 bases). Germline CDR1 and CDR2: MNHNS and SASEGT. This CDR3 has 14 residues. V lost 6 bases to trimming and J lost 6 bases, with 14 bases between them. The CDR3 DNA reads as TGTGCCAGCAGGACCGGGACATCGTCCGGGGAGCTGTTTTTT. It encodes CASRTGTSSGELFF.